Listed below are T cell receptor beta chains from one sample, sequenced in a study of beta chain features in type 1 diabetes. Data came from immunoSEQ multiplex PCR; TCRdb stores just in-frame clones and leaves some out. The sample includes approximately 110,000 clones, approximately 39% of them seen just once. Sample: stem cell memory CD4+ T cells from blood. Every receptor here comes from a woman aged 18-29 years in good health. CDR3s include the opening cysteine and the closing phenylalanine or tryptophan. A D gene is named only where the DNA matches it firmly. Only part of the rows carry a size: once, few, many, or a class if the clone is expanded.

D gene: TRBD1
V gene: TRBV28
J gene: TRBJ1-4
clone size: NA
CDR3 protein: CASSWTGAFEKLFF
CDR3 DNA: TGTGCCAGCAGTTGGACAGGGGCGTTCGAAAAACTGTTTTTT

D gene: TRBD1
V gene: TRBV2
J gene: TRBJ1-2
clone size: NA
CDR3 protein: CASSSLGQSWGGYTF
CDR3 DNA: TGTGCCAGCAGTTCGTTGGGACAGTCCTGGGGCGGCTACACCTTC

D gene: NA
V gene: TRBV5-1
J gene: TRBJ2-1
clone size: NA
CDR3 protein: CASSLSSGSYNEQFF
CDR3 DNA: TGCGCCAGCAGCTTGTCCAGCGGCTCCTACAATGAGCAGTTCTTC

D gene: NA
V gene: TRBV7-7
J gene: TRBJ1-1
clone size: once
CDR3 protein: CASSTQGSEAFF
CDR3 DNA: TGTGCCAGCAGCACACAGGGCTCTGAAGCTTTCTTT

D gene: NA
V gene: TRBV6-5
J gene: TRBJ2-7
clone size: NA
CDR3 protein: CASTTSGEQYF
CDR3 DNA: TGTGCCAGCACTACGTCGGGGGAGCAGTACTTC

D gene: NA
V gene: TRBV28
J gene: TRBJ1-2
clone size: NA
CDR3 protein: CASSFDQGKRHGYTF
CDR3 DNA: TGTGCCAGCAGTTTTGATCAGGGGAAAAGGCATGGCTACACCTTC

D gene: NA
V gene: TRBV12-5
J gene: TRBJ2-3
clone size: NA
CDR3 protein: CASGTGLLTDTQYF
CDR3 DNA: TGTGCTAGTGGGACAGGACTCCTCACAGATACGCAGTATTTT

D gene: TRBD1
V gene: TRBV5-1
J gene: TRBJ2-5
clone size: few
CDR3 protein: CASRSQTGQRTQYF
CDR3 DNA: TGCGCCAGTAGATCCCAAACGGGACAGCGGACCCAGTACTTC

D gene: TRBD1
V gene: TRBV28
J gene: TRBJ2-1
clone size: few
CDR3 protein: CASTSTPTGPRNEQFF
CDR3 DNA: TGTGCCAGCACCTCAACCCCGACAGGGCCAAGGAATGAGCAGTTCTTC

D gene: TRBD1
V gene: TRBV18
J gene: TRBJ1-4
clone size: few
CDR3 protein: CASSPGGTGMSGGEKLFF
CDR3 DNA: TGTGCCAGCTCACCCGGCGGGACAGGGATGAGTGGTGGTGAAAAACTGTTTTTT

D gene: NA
V gene: TRBV6-5
J gene: TRBJ2-2
clone size: few
CDR3 protein: CASSYSNQGRGELFF
CDR3 DNA: TGTGCCAGCAGTTACTCAAACCAGGGAAGGGGGGAGCTGTTTTTT

D gene: TRBD2
V gene: TRBV4-3
J gene: TRBJ2-1
clone size: NA
CDR3 protein: CASSQEATSRYNEQFF
CDR3 DNA: TGCGCCAGCAGCCAGGAGGCGACTAGCCGGTACAATGAGCAGTTCTTC

D gene: NA
V gene: TRBV6-6
J gene: TRBJ1-2
clone size: NA
CDR3 protein: CASTHGRGPRNYGYTF
CDR3 DNA: TGTGCCAGCACCCACGGAAGAGGTCCCCGCAACTATGGCTACACCTTC

D gene: TRBD1
V gene: TRBV30
J gene: TRBJ2-1
clone size: once
CDR3 protein: CAYLPGQGLSYNEQFF
CDR3 DNA: TGTGCTTACCTCCCGGGACAGGGCCTCTCCTACAATGAGCAGTTCTTC

D gene: NA
V gene: TRBV5-6
J gene: TRBJ1-4
clone size: NA
CDR3 protein: CASRLRGTNEKLFF
CDR3 DNA: TGTGCCAGCAGACTGAGAGGCACTAATGAAAAACTGTTTTTT

D gene: NA
V gene: TRBV6-5
J gene: TRBJ1-2
clone size: NA
CDR3 protein: CASSRGDTHYGYTF
CDR3 DNA: TGTGCCAGCAGCCGCGGGGATACTCACTATGGCTACACCTTC

D gene: NA
V gene: TRBV25-1
J gene: TRBJ1-1
clone size: NA
CDR3 protein: CASSARSGSTEAFF
CDR3 DNA: TGTGCCAGCAGCGCCCGGTCGGGGAGCACTGAAGCTTTCTTT

D gene: NA
V gene: TRBV29-1
J gene: TRBJ2-7
clone size: NA
CDR3 protein: CSAHRDPYEQYF
CDR3 DNA: TGCAGCGCACACAGAGACCCCTACGAGCAGTACTTC

D gene: NA
V gene: TRBV7-9
J gene: TRBJ2-2
clone size: NA
CDR3 protein: CASSPSGQGDTGELFF
CDR3 DNA: TGTGCCAGCAGCCCTAGCGGACAGGGTGACACCGGGGAGCTGTTTTTT

D gene: TRBD2
V gene: TRBV19
J gene: TRBJ2-3
clone size: NA
CDR3 protein: CASSMSSGSRTDTQYF
CDR3 DNA: TGTGCCAGTAGTATGTCTAGCGGGAGTCGCACAGATACGCAGTATTTT

D gene: TRBD1
V gene: TRBV7-8
J gene: TRBJ2-5
clone size: few
CDR3 protein: CASSLAGQGETQYF
CDR3 DNA: TGTGCCAGCAGCTTAGCGGGACAGGGGGAGACCCAGTACTTC

D gene: NA
V gene: TRBV15
J gene: TRBJ1-4
clone size: NA
CDR3 protein: CATSTRHEKLFF
CDR3 DNA: TGTGCCACCAGCACTAGACATGAAAAACTGTTTTTT

D gene: TRBD2
V gene: TRBV7-2
J gene: TRBJ2-1
clone size: few
CDR3 protein: CASSLRVGGVYNEQFF
CDR3 DNA: TGTGCCAGCAGCTTAAGGGTGGGAGGGGTCTACAATGAGCAGTTCTTC